Listed here are 8 T cell receptor beta chains from one sample, sequenced in a study of cytomegalovirus exposure and HLA in healthy donors. Primers for the PCR totalled 60 Vbeta and 13 Jbeta. Profiled with immunoSEQ multiplex PCR; TCRdb holds only in-frame clones, not every one. Among roughly 120,000 clones listed, about four fifths were seen once. Sequences were obtained from PBMCs. The receptor source for this set is a woman aged 60 to 75 in good health and CMV-seropositive.

The V and J genes are TRBV19 and TRBJ1-4; TRBD1 might be the D (6 bases). Germline values: CDR1 LNHDA, CDR2 SQIVND (reference sequence). Trimming took 6 bases from V and 13 from J, leaving 15 bases between them. The CDR3 extends over 12 amino acids. The DNA of the CDR3 is TGTGCCAGTAGCTCCAGGCCCAGGGGACTGTTTTTT. Its protein is CASSSRPRGLFF.

This rearrangement joins TRBV5-1 to TRBJ1-3, with D perhaps TRBD1 (6 bases). Trimming left V 8 bases short and J 5 bases short, with 20 bases between. CDR1 and CDR2 from the germline V gene are SGHRS and YFSETQ. The length of the CDR3 is 15 residues. CDR3 region: CASSNPGQGRNTIYF. CDR3 nucleotides: TGCGCCAGTTCAAATCCGGGACAAGGACGAAACACCATATATTTT.

The chain couples TRBV25-1 to TRBJ1-4; no definite D call. This CDR3 spans 14 amino acids. Between the trimmed V and J ends, which lost 9 bases and 3 bases, there was a span of 14 bases. Germline CDR1 MGHDK, CDR2 SYGVNS. This CDR3 is CASEHPGSNEKLFF. Written as DNA, the CDR3 is TGTGCCAGTGAGCACCCAGGTTCTAATGAAAAACTGTTTTTT.

CDR3 loop: CATGTVSNQPQHF. The CDR3 coding sequence is TGTGCTACCGGGACAGTCTCCAATCAGCCCCAGCATTTT. The chain recombines TRBV7-9 with TRBJ1-5; the match to TRBD1 covers 7 bases. There are 13 residues in the CDR3. Germline V gene data show CDR1 as SEHNR and CDR2 as FQNEAQ (reference sequence).

This chain links TRBV5-5 with TRBJ2-7, with 8 nucleotides matching TRBD1. The length of the CDR3 is 14 residues. Trimming at V came to 0 bases and at J to 2 bases, leaving 1 base not matched to a gene. Germline CDR1 reads SGHKS; CDR2 reads YYEKEE (reference sequence). CDR3 amino acids: CASSLGQGPYEQYF. The CDR3 nucleotides are TGTGCCAGCAGCTTGGGACAGGGGCCCTACGAGCAGTACTTC.

The J gene is TRBJ2-7, the V gene TRBV7-3; 7 nucleotides agree with TRBD1. CDR3 length: 13 residues. The ends lost 2 bases at V and 2 bases at J; junction bases unmatched: 0. From germline, CDR1 is SGHTA and CDR2 FQGTGA. In DNA, the CDR3 is TGTGCCAGCAGCTTAGACAGGGCCTACGAGCAGTACTTC. It specifies CASSLDRAYEQYF.

Concerning this clone itself: The junction departs from germline at one end; a sequencing error may be responsible. This sequence joins TRBV27 and TRBJ1-1; D not certain. The CDR3 totals 13 residues. From germline, CDR1 is MNHEY and CDR2 SMNVEV (reference sequence). CDR3 DNA sequence: TGTGCCAGCAATTTAAGAGTGTCCACTGAAGCTTTCTTT. Translation gives CASNLRVSTEAFF.

This chain links TRBV29-1 with TRBJ2-5; a possible D gene is TRBD2 (6 bases). Trimming removed 5 bases from V and 5 bases from J, with 24 bases in between. The germline V gene encodes CDR1 SQVTM and CDR2 ANQGSEA. The CDR3 is 16 amino acids. The CDR3 protein is CSVRHEGLGTVETQYF. CDR3 coding DNA: TGCAGCGTTAGACACGAGGGACTGGGGACGGTGGAGACCCAGTACTTC.